This T cell receptor beta chain came from a study of control samples from healthy donors and cancer patients. Using immunoSEQ multiplex PCR, the repertoire was profiled, and TCRdb retains in-frame clones only, with some absent. The table has some 120,000 clones, about 93% seen once. Germline CDR1 reads LNHDA; CDR2 reads SQIVND (reference sequence). The CDR3 has 13 residues. V was trimmed by 3 bases and J by 7 bases, leaving 10 bases between them. The sample comprised PBMCs. The receptor's source is a man between 50 and 59 years old with head and neck cancer. The chain couples TRBV19 to TRBJ1-5; D possibly corresponds to TRBD1 (5 bases). The CDR3 coding sequence is TGTGCCAGTAGTATCGGGGGAACCCAGCCCCAGCATTTT. Translated: CASSIGGTQPQHF. The full variable domain, its missing parts supplied by reference TRBV19 and TRBJ1-5, is DGGITQSPKYLFRKEGQNVTLSCEQNLNHDAMYWYRQDPGQGLRLIYYSQIVNDFQKGDIAEGYSVSREKKESFPLTVTSAQKNPTAFYLCASSIGGTQPQHFGDGTRLSIL.